This T cell receptor beta chain was captured by sequencing in a study of cytomegalovirus exposure and HLA in healthy donors. A multiplex PCR was run with 60 Vbeta primers and 13 Jbeta primers. Sequenced by immunoSEQ multiplex PCR; TCRdb stores in-frame clones only, minus some. The repertoire holds about 150,000 clones, with around 75% as singletons. Study results and limitations: Clonal expansion, a later analysis showed, was greater in HLA-associated TCR beta chains than in equally common others. In a later analysis, TCR beta V- and J-gene trimming was associated with a missense DCLRE1C variant.

This clone was detected only a few times. The target antigen is unknown. From germline, CDR1 is SGHDN and CDR2 FVKESK. Trimming at V came to 5 bases and at J to 7 bases, leaving 9 bases not matched to a gene. The CDR3 is 15 amino acids. The rearrangement uses TRBV14 and TRBJ2-1; 9 nucleotides line up with TRBD2. The clonotype originates from a male donor in good health and CMV-seronegative. The sequencing sample was made of PBMCs. The CDR3 region is CASSFSGRTRNEQFF. In DNA, the CDR3 is TGTGCCAGCAGCTTTAGCGGGAGAACCAGGAATGAGCAGTTCTTC. The variable domain in full, with the rest retrieved from reference TRBV14 and TRBJ2-1, is EAGVTQFPSHSVIEKGQTVTLRCDPISGHDNLYWYRRVMGKEIKFLLHFVKESKQDESGMPNNRFLAERTGGTYSTLKVQPAELEDSGVYFCASSFSGRTRNEQFFGPGTRLTVL.